These T cell receptor beta chains were read from a single sample in a study of OX40 agonist ivuxolimab in advanced cancers. Profiled with immunoSEQ multiplex PCR; TCRdb holds only in-frame clones, not every one. Here the sample spans 60,000 or so clones, about 85% being singletons. The sequenced sample was CD4+ or CD8+ T cells sorted from blood, obtained in a trial of the OX40 agonist ivuxolimab. All receptors derive from an adult with an advanced solid tumor such as melanoma, head and neck, liver or kidney cancer. CDR3s include the opening cysteine and the closing phenylalanine or tryptophan. The D gene is left open where the match is weak. Size values are once, few and many counts, or a class for expanded clones, and some rows have none.

TRBD1	few	TRBJ2-7	TRBV7-7	13	TGTGCTAGCAGCCCACAGACAGGGTACGAGCAGTACTTC	CASSPQTGYEQYF
-	-	TRBJ1-5	TRBV10-1	14	TGCGCCAGCAGCGAGAGTGGTAGCAATCAGCCCCAGCATTTT	CASSESGSNQPQHF
TRBD2	-	TRBJ2-1	TRBV2	16	TGTGCCAGCTCCCCCCGACTAGCGGGAGTCTACAATGAGCAGTTCTTC	CASSPRLAGVYNEQFF
-	-	TRBJ2-1	TRBV19	17	TGTGCCAGTAGTCTGCCCTTACAGGGAGGGTCCTACAATGAGCAGTTCTTC	CASSLPLQGGSYNEQFF
-	once	TRBJ2-7	TRBV20-1	9	TGCAGTGTCCCGACAGAGGAGTACTTC	CSVPTEEYF
TRBD1	-	TRBJ1-6	TRBV30	14	TGTGCCTGGAGTGTCGGGACAGGGAATTCACCCCTCCACTTT	CAWSVGTGNSPLHF
-	-	TRBJ2-1	TRBV27	14	TGTGCCAGCAGTTTATCGGGCCTGCCCCATGAGCAGTTCTTC	CASSLSGLPHEQFF
-	-	TRBJ2-2	TRBV25-1	14	TGTGCCAGCAGTGAATTTTCCTGGGGGGGGGAGCTGTTTTTT	CASSEFSWGGELFF
-	-	TRBJ2-3	TRBV4-2	13	TGTGCCAGCAGCCAGAGCCTCACAGATACGCAGTATTTT	CASSQSLTDTQYF
-	-	TRBJ2-2	TRBV7-8	15	TGTGCCAGCAGCTTAAAAAGACAAAGGACCGGGGAGCTGTTTTTT	CASSLKRQRTGELFF
TRBD2	-	TRBJ2-2	TRBV7-2	14	TGTGCCAGCAGGATAGCGGGAGAGACCGGGGAGCTGTTTTTT	CASRIAGETGELFF
-	-	TRBJ1-1	TRBV14	18	TGTGCCAGCAGCCAAGGGTTTATACAGCGTTCACGTGGGACTGAAGCTTTCTTT	CASSQGFIQRSRGTEAFF
-	few	TRBJ1-1	TRBV10-3	13	TGTGCCATCAGTGAGGAACAGAACACTGAAGCTTTCTTT	CAISEEQNTEAFF
-	-	TRBJ1-5	TRBV27	11	TGTGCCAGCGGGCGGGGTCAGCCCCAGCATTTT	CASGRGQPQHF
TRBD1	-	TRBJ2-1	TRBV9	16	TGTGCCAGCAGCGTAGACCGGGACAGGGTCTACAATGAGCAGTTCTTC	CASSVDRDRVYNEQFF
TRBD2	-	TRBJ2-1	TRBV25-1	17	TGTGCCAGCAGTGGTCGACTAGCGGGTCTCTCCTACAATGAGCAGTTCTTC	CASSGRLAGLSYNEQFF
TRBD1	-	TRBJ2-3	TRBV11-2	15	TGTGCCAGCAGCCTGGGGACAGGGGGCCAAGATACGCAGTATTTT	CASSLGTGGQDTQYF
-	-	TRBJ1-2	TRBV5-6	14	TGTGCCAGCAGCATGGGACTCCAGCGGTATGGCTACACCTTC	CASSMGLQRYGYTF
-	-	TRBJ1-5	TRBV7-8	16	TGTGCCAGCAGCTCTACTCCGGGGGACTGGGGACAGCCCCAGCATTTT	CASSSTPGDWGQPQHF
-	-	TRBJ1-3	TRBV7-9	15	TGTGCCAGCAGCTTAGATTCAAGGCATGGAAACACCATATATTTT	CASSLDSRHGNTIYF
TRBD2	-	TRBJ2-1	TRBV28	16	TGTGCCAGCAGTCATACGGGACTAGCGGGAGAACATGAGCAGTTCTTC	CASSHTGLAGEHEQFF
-	-	TRBJ1-3	TRBV6-1	14	TGTGCCAGCAGTGTGGGGAACTCTGGAAACACCATATATTTT	CASSVGNSGNTIYF
TRBD1	few	TRBJ1-1	TRBV4-1	15	TGCGCCAGCAGCCAAACGGACAGGGAAGGCACTGAAGCTTTCTTT	CASSQTDREGTEAFF
-	-	TRBJ2-4	TRBV7-9	16	TGTGCCAGCAGCTTCGACAGAACCCTAGCCAAAAACATTCAGTACTTC	CASSFDRTLAKNIQYF
-	-	TRBJ2-6	TRBV19	16	TGTGCCAGTAGTGCCCTCCTGAGGACCGGGGCCAACGTCCTGACTTTC	CASSALLRTGANVLTF
-	-	TRBJ1-1	TRBV4-1	13	TGCGCCAGCAGCCATCAGTTCATCCGAGAAGCTTTCTTT	CASSHQFIREAFF
-	-	TRBJ1-3	TRBV30	12	TGTGCCTGGAAGCGGGCCGGAAACACCATATATTTT	CAWKRAGNTIYF
-	-	TRBJ2-5	TRBV14	12	TGTGCCAGCAGCCCGCTCGGGGAGACCCAGTACTTC	CASSPLGETQYF
-	-	TRBJ2-7	TRBV30	11	TGTGCCAGTACAGAGGACTACGAGCAGTACTTC	CASTEDYEQYF
-	-	TRBJ1-4	TRBV28	14	TGTGCCAGCAGTGGTGTTGGGGATATAGAAAAACTGTTTTTT	CASSGVGDIEKLFF
-	-	TRBJ2-5	TRBV28	14	TGTGCCACCGAAACGGGCCACGGGAAAGAGACCCAGTACTTC	CATETGHGKETQYF
-	-	TRBJ2-7	TRBV7-8	16	TGTGCCAGCAGCTTAGCGCAAAGGATAAGGGACTACGAGCAGTACTTC	CASSLAQRIRDYEQYF
TRBD1	-	TRBJ1-5	TRBV5-1	16	TGCGCCAGCAGCTTGGACGGACAGGGGAGTGATCAGCCCCAGCATTTT	CASSLDGQGSDQPQHF
-	-	TRBJ2-7	TRBV6-1	11	TGTGCCAGCAGGACAGGTCACGAGCAGTACTTC	CASRTGHEQYF
-	-	TRBJ2-1	TRBV7-9	12	TGTGCCAGCAGCCCCTCCACGAGTGAGCAGTTCTTC	CASSPSTSEQFF
TRBD2	-	TRBJ2-5	TRBV5-1	15	TGCGCCAGCAGCTTGGGAGGGAGGGGCCAAGAGACCCAGTACTTC	CASSLGGRGQETQYF
TRBD1	-	TRBJ1-3	TRBV29-1	13	TGCAGCCTAAGGGGGCAGACTAGCTACACCATATATTTT	CSLRGQTSYTIYF
-	-	TRBJ2-1	TRBV11-3	13	TGTGCCAGCGGCTTCCTCTCCTACAATGAGCAGTTCTTC	CASGFLSYNEQFF
-	-	TRBJ1-1	TRBV7-9	14	TGTGCCAGCAGCTTTATGGAGATGAACACTGAAGCTTTCTTT	CASSFMEMNTEAFF
-	-	TRBJ2-7	TRBV23-1	15	TGCGCCAGCAGTCAAATGTTAGCGGATAATTACGAGCAGTACTTC	CASSQMLADNYEQYF
-	-	TRBJ2-3	TRBV19	15	TGTGCCAGTAGTACTCGGGACTTCCTGGCAGATACGCAGTATTTT	CASSTRDFLADTQYF
-	-	TRBJ2-1	TRBV7-9	13	TGTGCCAGCAGCCATATACCGGGCAATGAGCAGTTCTTC	CASSHIPGNEQFF
TRBD2	-	TRBJ2-7	TRBV7-8	18	TGTGCCAGCAGCCTTGATCGACCGGGACTAGCGGGAGTCTACGAGCAGTACTTC	CASSLDRPGLAGVYEQYF